This record looks at one T cell receptor beta chain sequence and its context. Its specific antigen is unknown. Qualities for individual bases were not recorded, and no much larger clone is one base off. Taken from cysteine to phenylalanine, the CDR3 has 12 residues. Just the 36-base CDR3 DNA is kept, in frame starting at base 1. CDR1 and CDR2 are drawn from the germline V gene: SNHLY, FYNNEI. Trimming removed 8 bases from V and 1 base from J, leaving 8 bases between the germline ends. Whole blood was collected in K2EDTA tubes by collaborating institutions according to the institutions' own protocols. For TCRbeta analysis, collaborators shipped samples as frozen whole blood, isolated PBMCs, or DNA extracted from either of those sample types. The immunoSEQ Assay, a bias-controlled multiplex PCR, was used to amplify TCRbeta CDR3 regions from genomic DNA. Per the original workflow: Within the assay, amplification of reference gene primers was used to estimate how many nucleated cells each sample contained. Sequence reads were collapsed and filtered to measure the absolute abundance of every unique TCRbeta CDR3 rearrangement. For each sample, productive Simpson clonality was calculated as the square root of Simpson's diversity index over productive rearrangements. What TCRdb holds here is the immuneACCESS table cut down to in-frame rearrangements. Part of the clones is not present; checked against another copy, under half of the missing clones reflect an unresolved V gene, and the others are unexplained. That table furnishes V, J and clone size, whereas the DNA furnished D and trimming. For this sample there are 150,000 to 200,000 clones; more than 60% appear just once. Approximately 8% of the sample is taken by the ten largest.

This record belongs to a study of blood T cell repertoires in COVID-19 (dated by TCRdb to the early 2020s). With regard to the full study: Collaborator samples came from the United States, Italy and Spain and covered acute and convalescent phases of COVID-19. The prospective study material was composed of cDNA or gDNA derived from T cells, B-cell-depleted T cells, or PBMCs. The dataset comprised deeply sampled blood TCRbeta repertoires from subjects exposed to, actively infected with, or recovered from COVID-19. The repertoires were released in a freely available public database intended as a resource for research on the immune response to SARS-CoV-2. The samples were drawn from the first 160 participants of the ongoing ImmuneRACE study and from under 1,500 subjects provided by 6 global collaborators. The sample metadata nearly always contained a de-identified subject ID, COVID-19 status, age in years and sex. Where available, HLA class I and class II types were obtained from metadata supplied by the sample provider rather than from assay-based typing. Results and caveats for the whole study, not just this receptor: Clinical and demographic metadata were provided uncurated, with the amount varying by source and participant.

The rearranged chain carries TRBV2 and TRBJ1-2, with the D gene too uncertain to name. The sample was peripheral blood. This TCR derives from a man aged 55 to 70 with acute or convalescent COVID-19. The CDR3 in this case is CASLRVNYGYTF. The DNA sequence is given as TGTGCCAGCCTGCGGGTTAACTATGGCTACACCTTC. The full variable domain, with segments outside the CDR3 supplied by the reference TRBV2 and TRBJ1-2 proteins, appears as EPEVTQTPSHQVTQMGQEVILRCVPISNHLYFYWYRQILGQKVEFLVSFYNNEISEKSEIFDDQFSVERPDGSNFTLKIRSTKLEDSAMYFCASLRVNYGYTFGSGTRLTVV.